This T cell receptor (beta chain) comes out of a study of human T cells and chemical hapten exposure. Study details: Patients were given diphenylcyclopropenone on the scalp weekly across the approximately 24-week study. TCR yields differed between samples (mainly from small differences in pooled library volume). Study-wide findings and caveats: Following DPC sensitization, TCRs present above 1 in 1000 frequency showed no change.

Sample time point: patch test 1, 2 weeks after DPC sensitization. Described treatment: therapeutic diphenylcyclopropenone sensitization with weekly scalp DPC. One entry per CDR3 protein, called by TCRdb with MiXCR from the RACE reads. The repertoire includes around 380,000 distinct CDR3 sequences, around 5% of them detected once, and approximately 2.3% sits in the top ten. This CDR3 spans 16 amino acids. The V and J ends lost 7 bases and 8 bases, in that order; junction bases with no gene match: 15. This clonotype was counted at least ten times. Its antigen is undetermined. The specimen was whole blood, collected in connection with sensitization to the hapten diphenylcyclopropenone (DPC). V is TRBV12-3 or TRBV12-4 and J is TRBJ2-1, with 9 bases fitting TRBD2. The sequence came from a woman between 45 and 65 years old with alopecia areata. Some clones in this sample may be carry-over from other donors' samples. In nucleotides, the CDR3 is TGTGCCAGCACCCCGCGGGAGGGCCTACCTGGGGATGAGCAGTTCTTC. Residues: CASTPREGLPGDEQFF.